The clone carrying this T cell receptor (beta chain) was picked up many times. The data stem from a study of T cells after yellow fever vaccination. TCRdb fed the 5' RACE reads into MiXCR, producing one record per CDR3 protein. This table holds about 30,000 distinct CDR3 sequences, approximately 6% found once. CDR1 SGHNT and CDR2 YYREEE come from the germline V gene (reference sequence). V gave up 0 bases and J gave up 5 bases, with 8 bases separating them. This CDR3 is built from 13 residues. General observations from the study: Almost all vaccine-responding clonotypes escaped detection in sorted memory subsets on day 0.

Sequencing used PBMCs, either bulk or a sorted T-cell subset (CD4+, CD8+, memory, or dextramer-sorted; not recorded which), obtained on the day of the yellow fever booster vaccination. The J gene is TRBJ1-1, the V gene TRBV5-4; D is possibly TRBD1 (5 bases). This clonotype was sampled from a man in his thirties or forties who received the YFV17D yellow fever vaccine. The CDR3 loop reads CASSLVRDTEAFF. The CDR3 DNA follows: TGTGCCAGCAGCTTGGTCAGGGATACTGAAGCTTTCTTT.